The 10 T cell receptor beta chains in this list originate from one sample, sequenced in a study of Graves' ophthalmopathy and Graves' hyperthyroidism. Amplified TCR beta CDR3 regions were obtained using RNA transcripts as template. HTBI primers served in a first-round RT-PCR, which a second-round multiplex PCR followed. TCRdb re-called the multiplex PCR reads through MiXCR, storing one row per CDR3 protein. The sample records 500,000 to 700,000 distinct CDR3 sequences, about 35% being singletons. Sequenced material: peripheral blood or thyroid tissue (not recorded which). Source of these receptors: an adult man with Graves' hyperthyroidism.

V is TRBV20-1 and J is TRBJ1-1, with 7 bases fitting TRBD1. The CDR3 runs 16 residues. Trimming cost V 0 bases and J 3 bases; bases outside gene matches: 10. Germline V gives CDR1 DFQATT, CDR2 SNEGSKA (reference sequence). The CDR3 here is CSARDISGGGHTEAFF. The CDR3, as DNA: TGCAGTGCTAGAGATATCTCAGGGGGGGGGCACACTGAAGCTTTCTTT.

The CDR3 reads CASSQGSLNNQPQHF. DNA for the CDR3: TGCGCCAGCAGCCAAGGGTCCCTGAACAATCAGCCCCAGCATTTT. The gene calls are TRBV4-1 and TRBJ1-5; no clear D. Germline V gene data show CDR1 as MGHRA and CDR2 as YSYEKL. The CDR3 has 15 amino acids. Between the trimmed V and J ends, which lost 1 base and 3 bases, there was a span of 10 bases.

In this sample, this clonotype turned up a few times. The rearrangement joins TRBV9 to TRBJ1-2; D may be TRBD1 (6 bases). From germline, CDR1 is SGDLS and CDR2 YYNGEE. V lost 3 bases to trimming and J lost 8 bases, with 20 bases between them. This CDR3 contains 15 residues. The CDR3 region is CASSAAWGAGNGYTF. The DNA of the CDR3 is TGTGCCAGCAGCGCCGCGTGGGGGGCAGGTAACGGCTACACCTTC. The full variable domain, in which reference TRBV9 and TRBJ1-2 provide the parts outside the CDR3, is DSGVTQTPKHLITATGQRVTLRCSPRSGDLSVYWYQQSLDQGLQFLIQYYNGEERAKGNILERFSAQQFPDLHSELNLSSLELGDSALYFCASSAAWGAGNGYTFGSGTRLTVV.

The J gene is TRBJ2-7, the V gene TRBV7-9, with D perhaps matching TRBD1 or TRBD2 (6 bases each). The CDR3 consists of 15 residues. The germline V gene encodes CDR1 SEHNR and CDR2 FQNEAQ (reference sequence). Trimming stripped 2 bases from V and 2 bases from J, with 13 bases between. CDR3 region: CASSLSGGTTYEQYF. Written as DNA, the CDR3 is TGTGCCAGCAGCTTATCGGGCGGGACAACCTACGAGCAGTACTTC. The full variable domain, completed using reference TRBV7-9 and TRBJ2-7, is DTGVSQNPRHKITKRGQNVTFRCDPISEHNRLYWYRQTLGQGPEFLTYFQNEAQLEKSRLLSDRFSAERPKGSFSTLEIQRTEQGDSAMYLCASSLSGGTTYEQYFGPGTRLTVT.

The chain recombines TRBV24-1 with TRBJ2-5; weak D call: TRBD2 (6 bases). This CDR3 comprises 15 residues. V lost 0 bases and J lost 5, with 12 bases in between. Looked up from germline, CDR1 is KGHDR and CDR2 is SFDVKD. CDR3 loop: CATSDLAGRGETQYF. In DNA, the CDR3 is TGTGCCACCAGTGATTTGGCGGGACGAGGGGAGACCCAGTACTTC.

The chain has TRBV20-1 and TRBJ2-7; 10 nucleotides line up with TRBD2. This CDR3 spans 16 amino acids. V shed 0 bases and J 4 bases; nucleotides not matched to a gene: 9. Germline V gives CDR1 DFQATT, CDR2 SNEGSKA (reference sequence). The CDR3 spells CSARDQWTSGFYEQYF. The CDR3, as DNA: TGCAGTGCTAGAGACCAATGGACTAGCGGCTTTTACGAGCAGTACTTC.

This clonotype was recorded only once. The gene calls are TRBV6-5 and TRBJ1-3; no firm D call. This CDR3 has 15 residues. Germline CDR1 is MNHEY and CDR2 is SVGAGI. V lost 5 bases to trimming and J lost 2 bases, with 13 bases between them. CDR3 in amino acids: CASSENEDPGNTIYF. The CDR3, as DNA: TGTGCCAGCAGTGAAAACGAAGACCCTGGAAACACCATATATTTT.

Worth noting for this clonotype: Without the conserved terminal phenylalanine or tryptophan, this CDR3 likely stems from a read error. No DNA is shown, since the ends of the CDR3 on it are uncertain; the CDR3 is the one TCRdb lists. The chain employs TRBV15 and TRBJ2-5; the DNA was not compared with TRBD2, the D call given in the table. Germline CDR1 reads LNHNV; CDR2 reads YYDKDF (reference sequence). From its first to its last residue, the CDR3 has 9 amino acids. CDR3 amino acids: CATSTLGLA.

For this clonotype: With a much larger clone just one base away, this may be a read error. The chain is built from TRBV6-1 and TRBJ1-2, with 7 bases fitting TRBD1. The CDR3 loop spans 14 amino acids. Germline values: CDR1 MNHNS, CDR2 SASEGT. The DNA for the CDR3 is TGTGCCAGCAGTGAAGCCTACAGGGGTGGTGGCTACGCCTTC. As protein: CASSEAYRGGGYAF.

This clonotype was picked up one time. DNA of the CDR3: TGCAGCTTTTCCCAGACTAGCGGGGGGGCAGAGACCCAGCATTTT. It is translated as CSFSQTSGGAETQHF. The J gene is TRBJ1-5, the V gene TRBV29-1, with D maybe TRBD1 (6 bases). Germline V gene lookup returns CDR1 SQVTM and CDR2 ANQGSEA. The CDR3 extends over 15 amino acids. The germline V and J ends were trimmed by 8 bases and 11 bases, with 28 bases remaining between them.